The clone carrying this T cell receptor beta chain showed up just a few times. The target antigen is unknown. The data were taken from a study of beta chain features in type 1 diabetes. Points from the study as a whole: Sequencing the cDNA could make cells with high TCR expression show up more than they should. It was not settled here whether HLA type affects TCRB rearrangement. Shorter TCRB CDR3s, moderately but significantly so, marked every one of the four CD4+ subsets in Type 1 diabetes patients.

Expressed TCRB transcripts were sequenced because the entire RNA isolate underwent reverse transcription. Sequencing used immunoSEQ multiplex PCR; TCRdb keeps in-frame clones, though not all of them. The sample consists of approximately 140,000 clones, around 7% of them appearing once. Trimming removed 5 bases from V and 5 bases from J; junction bases left unmatched: 11. The CDR3 runs to 15 residues. Germline V lookup: CDR1 MNHNS, CDR2 SASEGT. Donors underwent one heparinised blood draw, 100 to 150 mL on average. Specimen: central memory CD4+ T cells from blood. The chain combines TRBV6-1 with TRBJ2-5; TRBD1 matches 7 bases. This TCR was recovered from a woman aged 25 to 39 in good health. The CDR3 is CASSPPTGPAETQYF. DNA for the CDR3: TGTGCCAGCAGTCCACCGACAGGGCCCGCGGAGACCCAGTACTTC.